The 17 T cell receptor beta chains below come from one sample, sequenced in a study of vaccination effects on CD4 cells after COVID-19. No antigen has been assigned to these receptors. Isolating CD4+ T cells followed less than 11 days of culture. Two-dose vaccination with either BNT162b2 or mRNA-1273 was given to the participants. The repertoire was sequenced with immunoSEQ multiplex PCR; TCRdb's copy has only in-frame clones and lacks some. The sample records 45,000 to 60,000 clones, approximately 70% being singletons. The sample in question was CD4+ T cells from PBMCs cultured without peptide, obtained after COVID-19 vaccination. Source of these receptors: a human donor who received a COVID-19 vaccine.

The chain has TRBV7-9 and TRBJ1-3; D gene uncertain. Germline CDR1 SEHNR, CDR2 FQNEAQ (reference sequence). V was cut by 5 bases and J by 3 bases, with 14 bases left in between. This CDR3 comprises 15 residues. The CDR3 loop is CASSRGAGDGNTIYF. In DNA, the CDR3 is TGTGCCAGCAGCCGGGGTGCCGGGGATGGAAACACCATATATTTT.

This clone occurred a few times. The CDR3 loop reads CASSRDSSYEQYF. The DNA of the CDR3 is TGTGCCAGCAGCAGGGACAGTTCCTACGAGCAGTACTTC. The J gene is TRBJ2-7, the V gene TRBV12-3 or TRBV12-4; TRBD1 agrees at 7 bases. Losses at the gene ends were 6 bases for V and 1 base for J; bases not matched to a gene: 3. The CDR3 loop spans 13 amino acids.

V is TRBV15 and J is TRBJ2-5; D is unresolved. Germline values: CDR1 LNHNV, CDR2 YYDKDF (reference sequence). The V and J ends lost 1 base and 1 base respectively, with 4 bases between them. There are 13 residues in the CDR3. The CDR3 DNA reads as TGTGCCACCAGCAGAGCGGGCCAAGAGACCCAGTACTTC. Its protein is CATSRAGQETQYF.

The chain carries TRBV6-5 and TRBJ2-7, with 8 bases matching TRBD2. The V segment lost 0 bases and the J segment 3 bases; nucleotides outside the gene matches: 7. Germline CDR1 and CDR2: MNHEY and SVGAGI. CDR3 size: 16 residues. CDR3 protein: CASSYSRGGQIYEQYF. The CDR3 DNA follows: TGTGCCAGCAGTTACTCTCGGGGGGGGCAAATCTACGAGCAGTACTTC.

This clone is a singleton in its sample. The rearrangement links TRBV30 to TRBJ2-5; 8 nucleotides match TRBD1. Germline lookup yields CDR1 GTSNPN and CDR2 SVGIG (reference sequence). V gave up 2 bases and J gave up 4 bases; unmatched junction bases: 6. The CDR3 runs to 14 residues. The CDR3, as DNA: TGTGCCTGGAGTAGGACAGGGAGCGGAGAGACCCAGTACTTC. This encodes CAWSRTGSGETQYF.

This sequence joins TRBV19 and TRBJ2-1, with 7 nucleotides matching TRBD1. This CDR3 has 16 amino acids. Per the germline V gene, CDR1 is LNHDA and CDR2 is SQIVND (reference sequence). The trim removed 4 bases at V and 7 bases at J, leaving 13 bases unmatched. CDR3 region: CASSTPTGNDYNEQFF. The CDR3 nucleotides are TGTGCCAGTAGTACCCCGACAGGGAATGATTATAATGAGCAGTTCTTC.

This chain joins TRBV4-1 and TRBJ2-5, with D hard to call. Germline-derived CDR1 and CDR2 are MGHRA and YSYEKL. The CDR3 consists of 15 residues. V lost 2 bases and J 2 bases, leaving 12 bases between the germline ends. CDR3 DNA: TGCGCCAGCAGCCAATATGTCGGGCTACAAGAGACCCAGTACTTC. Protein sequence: CASSQYVGLQETQYF.

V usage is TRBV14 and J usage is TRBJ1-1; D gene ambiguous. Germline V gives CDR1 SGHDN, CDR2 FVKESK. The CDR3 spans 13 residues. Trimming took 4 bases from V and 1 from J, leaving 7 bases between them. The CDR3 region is CASSPGRNTEAFF. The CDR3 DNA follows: TGTGCCAGCAGCCCCGGAAGGAACACTGAAGCTTTCTTT.

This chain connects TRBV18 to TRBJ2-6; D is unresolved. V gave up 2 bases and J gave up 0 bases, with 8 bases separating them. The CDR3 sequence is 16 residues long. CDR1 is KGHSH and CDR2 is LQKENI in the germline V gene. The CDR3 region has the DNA TGTGCCAGCTCACCAGGTCAGAGCTCTGGGGCCAACGTCCTGACTTTC. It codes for CASSPGQSSGANVLTF.

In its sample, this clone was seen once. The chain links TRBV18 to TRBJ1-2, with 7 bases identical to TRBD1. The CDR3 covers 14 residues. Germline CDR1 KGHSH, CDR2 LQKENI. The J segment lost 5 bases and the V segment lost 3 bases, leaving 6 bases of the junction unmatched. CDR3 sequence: CASSPGTEEYGYTF. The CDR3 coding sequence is TGTGCCAGCTCACCCGGGACAGAAGAGTATGGCTACACCTTC. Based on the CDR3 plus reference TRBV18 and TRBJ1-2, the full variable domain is NAGVMQNPRHLVRRRGQEARLRCSPMKGHSHVYWYRQLPEEGLKFMVYLQKENIIDESGMPKERFSAEFPKEGPSILRIQQVVRGDSAAYFCASSPGTEEYGYTFGSGTRLTVV.

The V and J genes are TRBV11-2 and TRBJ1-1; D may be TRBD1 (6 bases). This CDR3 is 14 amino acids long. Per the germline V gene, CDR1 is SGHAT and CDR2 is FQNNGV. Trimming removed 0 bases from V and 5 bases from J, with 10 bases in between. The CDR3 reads CASSLEGGRTEAFF. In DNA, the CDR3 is TGTGCCAGCAGCTTAGAAGGGGGGAGGACTGAAGCTTTCTTT.

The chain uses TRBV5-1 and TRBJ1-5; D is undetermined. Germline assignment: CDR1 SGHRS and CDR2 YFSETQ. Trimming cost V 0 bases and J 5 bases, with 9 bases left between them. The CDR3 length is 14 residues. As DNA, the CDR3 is TGCGCCAGCAGCTTGGGCTCCAAGGATCAGCCCCAGCATTTT. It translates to CASSLGSKDQPQHF. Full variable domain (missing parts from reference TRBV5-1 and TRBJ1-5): KAGVTQTPRYLIKTRGQQVTLSCSPISGHRSVSWYQQTPGQGLQFLFEYFSETQRNKGNFPGRFSGRQFSNSRSEMNVSTLELGDSALYLCASSLGSKDQPQHFGDGTRLSIL.

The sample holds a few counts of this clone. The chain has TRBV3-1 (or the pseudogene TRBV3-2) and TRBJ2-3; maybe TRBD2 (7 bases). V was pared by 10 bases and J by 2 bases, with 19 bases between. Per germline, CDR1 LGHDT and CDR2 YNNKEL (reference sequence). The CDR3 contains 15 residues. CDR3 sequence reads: CAIERLGGATDTQYF. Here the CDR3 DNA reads TGTGCCATCGAAAGGCTAGGGGGGGCCACAGATACGCAGTATTTT.

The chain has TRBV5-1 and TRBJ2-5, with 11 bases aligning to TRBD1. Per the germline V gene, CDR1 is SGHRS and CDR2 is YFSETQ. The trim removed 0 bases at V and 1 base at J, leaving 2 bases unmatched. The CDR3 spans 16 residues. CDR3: CASSLGGQGGQETQYF. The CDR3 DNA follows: TGCGCCAGCAGCTTGGGGGGACAGGGGGGCCAAGAGACCCAGTACTTC.

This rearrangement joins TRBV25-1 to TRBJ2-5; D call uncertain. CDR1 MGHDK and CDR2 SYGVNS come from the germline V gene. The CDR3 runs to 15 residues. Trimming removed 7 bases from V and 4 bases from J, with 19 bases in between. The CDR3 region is CASTPPLGLGETQYF. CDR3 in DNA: TGTGCCAGCACCCCCCCTCTGGGTCTGGGAGAGACCCAGTACTTC.

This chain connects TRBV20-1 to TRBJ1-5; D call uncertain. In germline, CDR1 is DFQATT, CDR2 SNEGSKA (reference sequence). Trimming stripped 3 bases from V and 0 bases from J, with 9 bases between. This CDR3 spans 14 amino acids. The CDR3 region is CSASSGYSNQPQHF. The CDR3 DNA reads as TGCAGTGCTAGTTCAGGTTATAGCAATCAGCCCCAGCATTTT.

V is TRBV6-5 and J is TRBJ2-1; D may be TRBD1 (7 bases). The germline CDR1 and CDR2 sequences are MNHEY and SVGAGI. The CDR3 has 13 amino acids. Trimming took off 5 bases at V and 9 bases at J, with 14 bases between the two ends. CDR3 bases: TGTGCCAGCAGTCACGGGACAGCGGGTGAGCAGTTCTTC. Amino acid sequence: CASSHGTAGEQFF.